In its sample, the clone carrying this T cell receptor beta chain was seen once. Its cognate antigen is unknown. Use of 60 Vbeta and 13 Jbeta primers characterized the PCR. Clones were sequenced by immunoSEQ multiplex PCR, and TCRdb holds only the in-frame ones, with some missing. The sample yields around 78,000 clones, around 70% seen once. The data originate from a study of cytomegalovirus exposure and HLA in healthy donors. Turning to the study itself: Genetic ancestry analysis placed approximately 78% of the 398 donors that were genotyped in the Caucasian-associated cluster.

Study results and limitations: The study put 150 or so TCR beta chains on its list as cytomegalovirus-associated.

The sequenced sample was PBMCs. This sequence was found in a woman in her 40s in good health and CMV-seropositive.

CDR3 in DNA: TGTGCCAGCAGCTTGAGACAGAAGCACACTGAAGCTTTCTTT. This gives the protein CASSLRQKHTEAFF. The chain employs TRBV7-2 and TRBJ1-1, with a weak D call TRBD1 (5 bases). V gave up 3 bases and J gave up 3 bases, with 11 bases separating them. This CDR3 contains 14 residues. Germline CDR1 is SGHTA and CDR2 is FQGNSA.